The 30 T cell receptor beta chains reported below all come from one sample, sequenced in a study of STAT5B mutations in CD4+ large granular lymphocyte leukemia. The repertoire was sequenced with immunoSEQ multiplex PCR; TCRdb's copy has only in-frame clones and lacks some. The sample carries about 38,000 clones, 65% to 90% recorded once. The sequencing input was CD4+ T cells from blood buffy coats. These receptors all stem from a human donor in good health.

This chain links TRBV29-1 with TRBJ2-3; D is unresolved. Trimming pared 4 bases from V and 3 bases from J, leaving 8 bases between. This CDR3 spans 12 amino acids. Germline CDR1 and CDR2: SQVTM and ANQGSEA. The CDR3 nucleotides read TGCAGCGTTGTATGGCAGACAGATACGCAGTATTTT. It encodes CSVVWQTDTQYF.

The chain joins TRBV7-2 to TRBJ2-1; tentative D call: TRBD1 (5 bases). CDR1 is SGHTA and CDR2 is FQGNSA in the germline V gene. V lost 3 bases and J 4 bases, leaving 7 bases between the germline ends. This CDR3 is 13 amino acids long. CDR3 sequence reads: CASSFDSYNEQFF. CDR3 DNA: TGTGCCAGCAGCTTTGACAGTTACAATGAGCAGTTCTTC.

In DNA form, the CDR3 reads TGTGCCAGCAGTTTGCGGACTGTGCCTAGCACAGATACGCAGTATTTT. Translation: CASSLRTVPSTDTQYF. The chain uses TRBV6-5 and TRBJ2-3; tentative D call: TRBD2 (5 bases). The V gene lost 4 bases and the J gene lost 0 bases, with 14 bases spanning the gap. The germline V gene encodes CDR1 MNHEY and CDR2 SVGAGI. This CDR3 comprises 16 residues.

The chain is built from TRBV28 and TRBJ1-2, with D possibly TRBD1 on 5 matching bases. Trimming removed 5 bases at V and 0 bases at J, with 16 bases between. This CDR3 is 16 amino acids long. The V gene's germline CDR1 is MDHEN and CDR2 SYDVKM. The CDR3 nucleotides read TGTGCCAGCAGTCCAACAGGTTCGGCAGCTAACTATGGCTACACCTTC. As protein: CASSPTGSAANYGYTF.

V and J are TRBV9 and TRBJ2-3; D is uncertain. This CDR3 contains 14 residues. Germline loops: CDR1 SGDLS, CDR2 YYNGEE. V lost 0 bases to trimming and J lost 0 bases, with 5 bases between them. The CDR3 DNA sequence: TGTGCCAGCAGCGTAGTGGGTAGCACAGATACGCAGTATTTT. This gives the protein CASSVVGSTDTQYF.

The chain couples TRBV4-1 to TRBJ2-3; no clear D. Per germline, CDR1 MGHRA and CDR2 YSYEKL. The V end lost 0 bases, the J end lost 0 bases, and 7 bases lay between the germline ends. The CDR3 consists of 15 residues. This CDR3 is CASSQDRLSTDTQYF. In DNA form, the CDR3 reads TGCGCCAGCAGCCAAGATCGCCTTAGCACAGATACGCAGTATTTT.

The chain employs TRBV7-9 and TRBJ2-7, with D perhaps matching TRBD2 (6 bases). Between the trimmed V and J ends, which lost 5 bases and 2 bases, there was a span of 16 bases. This CDR3 region has 15 residues. Germline-derived CDR1 and CDR2 are SEHNR and FQNEAQ (reference sequence). The CDR3 DNA reads TGTGCCAGCAGCCCCTTCGGGGGTGGAACCTACGAGCAGTACTTC. It yields the protein CASSPFGGGTYEQYF.

J is TRBJ1-2 and V is TRBV5-6; TRBD1 matches 8 bases. The CDR3 has 15 amino acids. CDR1 and CDR2 (germline): SGHDT, YYEEEE. Unmatched junction bases numbered 9, after V lost 1 base and J lost 7 bases. CDR3 protein: CASSLSPGGAAGYTF. The CDR3 region has the DNA TGTGCCAGCAGCTTGTCCCCAGGGGGCGCCGCTGGCTACACCTTC.

The genes are TRBV29-1 and TRBJ2-2; 9 nucleotides match TRBD1. CDR3 length equals 14 residues. V gave up 4 bases and J gave up 6 bases; unmatched junction bases: 6. Germline values: CDR1 SQVTM, CDR2 ANQGSEA. This chain's CDR3 is CSVGQGGTAGELFF. The CDR3 DNA reads as TGCAGCGTTGGACAGGGGGGAACAGCCGGGGAGCTGTTTTTT.

J is TRBJ2-2 and V is TRBV11-2; 9 positions match TRBD2. Trimming at V came to 2 bases and at J to 6 bases, leaving 7 bases not matched to a gene. Germline CDR1 and CDR2: SGHAT and FQNNGV. The CDR3 is 16 amino acids. The CDR3 loop reads CASSLLRRGRAGELFF. Here the CDR3 DNA reads TGTGCCAGCAGCTTACTCCGCCGCGGGAGGGCCGGGGAGCTGTTTTTT.

This clone showed up just once. This rearrangement joins TRBV19 to TRBJ1-6; D unclear. Germline V gives CDR1 LNHDA, CDR2 SQIVND (reference sequence). Trimming shortened V by 0 bases and J by 0 bases, and 9 bases separated the two germline ends. The CDR3 length is 17 residues. CDR3: CASSIEGGSSYNSPLHF. CDR3 DNA: TGTGCCAGTAGTATAGAGGGCGGGAGCTCCTATAATTCACCCCTCCACTTT.

The genes are TRBV6-4 and TRBJ1-5; D is unresolved. The CDR3 length is 14 residues. V lost 6 bases and J 5 bases, leaving 14 bases between the germline ends. Germline-derived CDR1 and CDR2 are MRHNA and SNTAGT. CDR3 amino acids: CASSPDLNDQPQHF. As DNA, the CDR3 is TGTGCCAGCAGCCCGGACCTAAACGATCAGCCCCAGCATTTT.

The chain is built from TRBV10-3 and TRBJ2-7; 11 positions match TRBD2. The CDR3 is 15 residues long. Germline CDR1 and CDR2: ENHRY and SYGVKD. V shed 2 bases, J shed 6 bases, and the junction held 6 bases outside the gene matches. The CDR3 region is CAISERLAGGVEQYF. DNA for the CDR3: TGTGCCATCAGTGAGCGGCTAGCGGGGGGCGTCGAGCAGTACTTC.

The rearrangement joins TRBV25-1 to TRBJ2-7; tentative D call: TRBD2 (6 bases). CDR1 is MGHDK and CDR2 is SYGVNS in the germline V gene. V dropped 1 base and J dropped 0 bases, with 16 bases sitting between them. The CDR3 is 17 residues long. This chain's CDR3 is CASSELGGTGSSYEQYF. For the CDR3, the DNA is TGTGCCAGCAGTGAATTAGGAGGGACGGGAAGCTCCTACGAGCAGTACTTC.

The chain recombines TRBV7-2 with TRBJ2-7; TRBD1 aligns across 9 bases. CDR1 is SGHTA and CDR2 is FQGNSA in the germline V gene. This CDR3 comprises 16 residues. The junction had 9 bases not matched to a gene; V was cut back by 5 bases and J by 1 base. CDR3 amino acids: CASSKQGAPGSYEQYF. CDR3 sequence (DNA): TGTGCCAGCAGCAAACAGGGGGCGCCCGGGTCCTACGAGCAGTACTTC.

The V call is TRBV5-1, the J call TRBJ1-3, with unresolved D. The CDR3 loop spans 14 amino acids. CDR1 is SGHRS, CDR2 YFSETQ, per germline. The V end was cut by 2 bases, the J end by 3 bases, with 9 bases between. As DNA, the CDR3 is TGCGCCAGCAGCTTAGAGGGTTATGGAAACACCATATATTTT. Protein product: CASSLEGYGNTIYF.

The CDR3 DNA reads TGTGCCAGCAGCTTAGATTTGGCGGGAGCAGTAGATACGCAGTATTTT. Amino acids: CASSLDLAGAVDTQYF. The rearrangement links TRBV11-2 to TRBJ2-3, with TRBD2 matching over 7 bases. This CDR3 spans 16 amino acids. CDR1 and CDR2 from the germline V gene are SGHAT and FQNNGV. Unmatched junction bases numbered 8, after V lost 0 bases and J lost 5 bases.

Concerning this clone: The sample holds other DNA sequences that translate to the same CDR3. The chain employs TRBV7-9 and TRBJ1-3; TRBD1 aligns across 10 bases. Germline CDR1 SEHNR, CDR2 FQNEAQ (reference sequence). The CDR3 consists of 15 residues. Trimming at V came to 5 bases and at J to 2 bases, leaving 3 bases not matched to a gene. DNA of the CDR3: TGTGCCAGCAGCCTGGGGACAGGGGCTGGAAACACCATATATTTT. The encoded protein is CASSLGTGAGNTIYF.

The chain joins TRBV9 to TRBJ2-1; 8 nucleotides align to TRBD2. The V and J ends lost 4 bases and 7 bases, in that order; junction bases with no gene match: 13. Germline V CDR1 and CDR2: SGDLS, YYNGEE. CDR3 length: 16 amino acids. CDR3 coding DNA: TGTGCCAGCAGCCCCCGGGACTCCCGCGGGGGGAATGAGCAGTTCTTC. It specifies CASSPRDSRGGNEQFF.

The gene calls are TRBV5-1 and TRBJ2-7; 11 bases match TRBD2. Germline CDR1 SGHRS, CDR2 YFSETQ. The CDR3 spans 18 residues. After removal of 2 bases from V and 1 base from J, the junction contained 11 bases not matched to a gene. The chain's CDR3 is CASSLETSGARGSYEQYF. The CDR3, as DNA: TGCGCCAGCAGCTTAGAGACTAGCGGGGCTCGGGGGTCCTACGAGCAGTACTTC.

This chain joins TRBV5-6 and TRBJ1-5, with D perhaps matching TRBD1 (5 bases). CDR3 length: 13 residues. V was trimmed by 0 bases and J by 5 bases, leaving 6 bases between them. CDR1 SGHDT and CDR2 YYEEEE come from the germline V gene. The CDR3 DNA sequence: TGTGCCAGCAGCTTGGCGGGGGATCAGCCCCAGCATTTT. Translated: CASSLAGDQPQHF.

The rearrangement joins TRBV20-1 to TRBJ2-1; D uncertain. V lost 1 base and J 6 bases, leaving 4 bases between the germline ends. The CDR3 extends over 11 amino acids. CDR1 and CDR2 (germline): DFQATT, SNEGSKA (reference sequence). The CDR3 DNA is TGCAGTGCTAGAGTAGCCAATGAGCAGTTCTTC. Translation: CSARVANEQFF.

The CDR3, as DNA: TGCGCCAGCAGCTTGGAGGGCAGGGTGGTAGTTGATGAGCAGTTCTTC. It is translated as CASSLEGRVVVDEQFF. The chain recombines TRBV5-1 with TRBJ2-1; D perhaps matches TRBD1 (5 bases). V lost 0 bases and J 8 bases, leaving 18 bases between the germline ends. Germline CDR1 SGHRS, CDR2 YFSETQ. CDR3 length equals 16 residues.

The V call is TRBV4-2, the J call TRBJ1-4; D gene uncertain. Germline V gives CDR1 LGHNA, CDR2 YNFKEQ. Trimming removed 1 base from V and 8 bases from J, with 11 bases in between. CDR3 length equals 14 residues. CDR3 sequence reads: CASSQANQGEKLFF. The CDR3 bases are TGTGCCAGCAGCCAAGCCAATCAAGGGGAAAAACTGTTTTTT.

The rearrangement uses TRBV14 and TRBJ1-1, with 10 bases lining up with TRBD1. V shed 2 bases, J shed 3 bases, and the junction held 6 bases outside the gene matches. The CDR3 loop spans 16 amino acids. In germline, CDR1 is SGHDN, CDR2 FVKESK. Here the CDR3 reads CASSQQAGTGDTEAFF. CDR3 DNA sequence: TGTGCCAGCAGCCAACAAGCCGGGACAGGGGACACTGAAGCTTTCTTT.

J is TRBJ1-5 and V is TRBV9, with D possibly being TRBD1 (6 bases). V lost 3 bases and J lost 3, with 16 bases in between. Per germline, CDR1 SGDLS and CDR2 YYNGEE. The CDR3 extends over 16 amino acids. CDR3 DNA: TGTGCCAGCAGCGGAGGGGGGGATTCCTTCAATCAGCCCCAGCATTTT. Amino acid sequence: CASSGGGDSFNQPQHF.

The CDR3 is CALGRGLTPETQYF. CDR3 bases: TGTGCCCTGGGGCGCGGGCTTACCCCGGAGACCCAGTACTTC. This chain connects TRBV7-6 to TRBJ2-5; possibly TRBD1 or TRBD2 for D (5 bases each). There are 14 residues in the CDR3. The V end lost 11 bases, the J end lost 5 bases, and 21 bases lay between the germline ends. The germline V gene encodes CDR1 SGHVS and CDR2 FNYEAQ.

The rearrangement uses TRBV9 and TRBJ2-1; tentative D call: TRBD1 (7 bases). The CDR3 extends over 16 amino acids. Trimming took off 0 bases at V and 4 bases at J, with 14 bases between the two ends. CDR1 is SGDLS and CDR2 is YYNGEE in the germline V gene. CDR3 in DNA: TGTGCCAGCAGCGTAGCGGCAGGGGGGTTTTACAATGAGCAGTTCTTC. Translation: CASSVAAGGFYNEQFF.

This chain links TRBV10-2 with TRBJ2-2; D remains ambiguous. The CDR3 is made up of 13 amino acids. Germline loops: CDR1 WSHSY, CDR2 SAAADI. Trimming took off 3 bases at V and 6 bases at J, with 8 bases between the two ends. Here the CDR3 DNA reads TGCGCCAGCAGTGAAACACGGTCCGGGGAGCTGTTTTTT. Translating it yields CASSETRSGELFF.

The CDR3 region is CAWTSRVMKKNTEAFF. The CDR3 nucleotides read TGTGCCTGGACGTCTAGGGTTATGAAAAAGAACACTGAAGCTTTCTTT. This chain links TRBV30 with TRBJ1-1; no clear D gene. CDR3 length: 16 amino acids. Germline V gene data show CDR1 as GTSNPN and CDR2 as SVGIG (reference sequence). Trimming pared 4 bases from V and 1 base from J, leaving 19 bases between.